Listed here are 29 T cell receptor beta chains from one sample, sequenced in a study of OX40 agonist ivuxolimab in advanced cancers. Assay: immunoSEQ multiplex PCR; the TCRdb copy retains only in-frame clones and omits some. The sample lists approximately 94,000 clones; about 93% were seen once. Source: CD4+ or CD8+ T cells sorted from blood, taken in a trial of the OX40 agonist ivuxolimab. All receptors derive from an adult with an advanced solid tumor such as melanoma, head and neck, liver or kidney cancer.

The chain joins TRBV10-3 to TRBJ2-7; D remains unclear. Germline CDR1 reads ENHRY; CDR2 reads SYGVKD. V was shortened by 2 bases and J by 0 bases, with 14 bases between the two germline ends. The CDR3 has 16 amino acids. The CDR3 sequence is CAISEILARHSYEQYF. In DNA form, the CDR3 reads TGTGCCATCAGTGAGATCTTAGCCCGGCACTCCTACGAGCAGTACTTC.

The chain recombines TRBV5-5 with TRBJ1-3; D call uncertain. V was clipped by 2 bases and J by 0 bases, with 18 bases between them. Looked up from germline, CDR1 is SGHKS and CDR2 is YYEKEE (reference sequence). The CDR3 is made up of 18 amino acids. The CDR3 DNA follows: TGTGCCAGCAGCTTCATGGGATTTCAGGTATCCTCTGGAAACACCATATATTTT. Amino acids: CASSFMGFQVSSGNTIYF.

V gene TRBV5-5 combines with J gene TRBJ2-1; weak D call: TRBD2 (6 bases). Germline CDR1 and CDR2: SGHKS and YYEKEE (reference sequence). V was trimmed by 5 bases and J by 0 bases, leaving 21 bases between them. CDR3 length: 18 residues. CDR3: CASSSGTFLRDSYNEQFF. CDR3 nucleotides: TGTGCCAGCAGTTCCGGGACTTTCCTAAGGGACTCCTACAATGAGCAGTTCTTC.

The chain combines TRBV7-9 with TRBJ2-3; TRBD1 matches at 8 bases. Germline CDR1 SEHNR, CDR2 FQNEAQ (reference sequence). Trimming cost V 5 bases and J 5 bases; bases outside gene matches: 12. The CDR3 is 16 amino acids. The CDR3 DNA sequence: TGTGCCAGCAGCACCGGGGACAGGACCGGGGGAGATACGCAGTATTTT. It is translated as CASSTGDRTGGDTQYF.

The chain recombines TRBV5-1 with TRBJ2-2, with 15 bases identical to TRBD2. The V and J ends lost 4 bases and 6 bases, in that order; junction bases with no gene match: 7. The V gene's germline CDR1 is SGHRS and CDR2 YFSETQ. The CDR3 runs to 17 residues. The CDR3 sequence is CASSMGLAGGKAGELFF. The CDR3 nucleotides are TGCGCCAGCAGCATGGGACTAGCGGGAGGAAAGGCCGGGGAGCTGTTTTTT.

The chain joins TRBV4-3 to TRBJ2-3; D remains ambiguous. The V end lost 0 bases, the J end lost 3 bases, and 7 bases lay between the germline ends. The CDR3 has 14 amino acids. Germline CDR1 reads LGHNA; CDR2 reads YSLEER. CDR3 sequence: CASSQDKNTDTQYF. CDR3 coding DNA: TGCGCCAGCAGCCAAGATAAGAATACAGATACGCAGTATTTT.

The rearrangement links TRBV27 to TRBJ2-3, with 13 bases matching TRBD2. With V trimmed by 4 bases and J by 6 bases, 10 bases remained unmatched. The CDR3 is 17 amino acids. Germline V gene data show CDR1 as MNHEY and CDR2 as SMNVEV (reference sequence). The CDR3 nucleotides read TGTGCCAGCAGTTCCGGACTAGCGGGAGCGTCCAGGGATACGCAGTATTTT. It yields the protein CASSSGLAGASRDTQYF.

The CDR3 here is CASSQDSPRNYGANYGYTF. As DNA, the CDR3 is TGTGCCAGCAGCCAAGATTCCCCCCGTAATTACGGAGCTAACTATGGCTACACCTTC. The chain employs TRBV4-2 and TRBJ1-2; D is uncertain. Germline V gene lookup returns CDR1 LGHNA and CDR2 YNFKEQ. The CDR3 has 19 residues. The ends were cut back, 0 bases at V and 0 bases at J, with 20 bases in the middle.

The chain combines TRBV19 with TRBJ1-5; D gene ambiguous. Germline loops: CDR1 LNHDA, CDR2 SQIVND (reference sequence). This CDR3 contains 13 residues. V lost 1 base to trimming and J lost 6 bases, with 7 bases between them. CDR3 residues: CASSIGIGQPQHF. The DNA for the CDR3 is TGTGCCAGTAGTATAGGGATCGGTCAGCCCCAGCATTTT.

V usage is TRBV11-3 and J usage is TRBJ2-1; no firm D call. The CDR3 contains 15 residues. With 2 bases removed from V and 5 bases from J, the gap between germline ends came to 13 bases. CDR1 is SGHNT and CDR2 is YENEEA in the germline V gene. DNA for the CDR3: TGTGCCAGCAGCTTATTCGGATCGTCTAACAATGAGCAGTTCTTC. Translating gives CASSLFGSSNNEQFF. Looking up the rest from reference TRBV11-3 and TRBJ2-1 gives the full variable domain: EAGVVQSPRYKIIEKKQPVAFWCNPISGHNTLYWYLQNLGQGPELLIRYENEEAVDDSQLPKDRFSAERLKGVDSTLKIQPAELGDSAVYLCASSLFGSSNNEQFFGPGTRLTVL.

This CDR3 is CASSLRTGLGETQYF. Here the CDR3 DNA reads TGTGCCAGCAGCCTCCGGACAGGGTTGGGAGAGACCCAGTACTTC. The chain employs TRBV7-2 and TRBJ2-5; 8 bases fit TRBD1. V lost 5 bases to trimming and J lost 4 bases; unmatched junction nucleotides: 9. The CDR3 has 15 amino acids. Germline loops: CDR1 SGHTA, CDR2 FQGNSA.

The chain combines TRBV19 with TRBJ2-5; TRBD2 is a possible D gene (5 bases). V dropped 11 bases and J dropped 2 bases, with 9 bases sitting between them. Germline V CDR1 and CDR2: LNHDA, SQIVND (reference sequence). The CDR3 totals 11 residues. CDR3 loop: CAPRDQETQYF. In DNA, the CDR3 is TGTGCCCCACGGGATCAAGAGACCCAGTACTTC.

The V call is TRBV18, the J call TRBJ2-7; 11 positions agree with TRBD2. The CDR3 consists of 19 residues. Germline V gives CDR1 KGHSH, CDR2 LQKENI. Trimming removed 0 bases from V and 8 bases from J; junction bases left unmatched: 18. The CDR3 here is CASSPPVVLAGGILRKQYF. The CDR3 nucleotides are TGTGCCAGCTCACCACCGGTTGTCCTAGCGGGAGGTATCCTACGAAAGCAGTACTTC.

The V gene is TRBV5-1, the J gene TRBJ2-3; D remains unclear. V dropped 7 bases and J dropped 0 bases, with 15 bases sitting between them. The germline gives CDR1 SGHRS, CDR2 YFSETQ. This CDR3 is built from 15 residues. The CDR3 region is CASSPSELSTDTQYF. As DNA, the CDR3 is TGCGCCAGCTCCCCGAGCGAGCTGAGCACAGATACGCAGTATTTT.

The chain has TRBV7-6 and TRBJ2-1; D is possibly TRBD1 (7 bases). Trimming stripped 7 bases from V and 5 bases from J, with 21 bases between. CDR1 and CDR2 (germline): SGHVS, FNYEAQ. The length of the CDR3 is 16 residues. For the CDR3, the DNA is TGTGCCAGCACCAATGGAGGGGGCGGCAGAAACAATGAGCAGTTCTTC. It yields the protein CASTNGGGGRNNEQFF.

The V gene is TRBV19, the J gene TRBJ2-5; possibly TRBD1 for D (6 bases). V lost 3 bases, J lost 2 bases, and 22 bases lay in between. The CDR3 has 18 amino acids. The germline V gene has CDR1 LNHDA and CDR2 SQIVND (reference sequence). The CDR3 is CASSMRAGAFDRQETQYF. The CDR3 bases are TGTGCCAGTAGTATGCGTGCAGGGGCCTTTGACCGACAAGAGACCCAGTACTTC.

The chain links TRBV5-5 to TRBJ2-2; 7 nucleotides match TRBD2. Germline CDR1 SGHKS, CDR2 YYEKEE (reference sequence). The trim removed 0 bases at V and 5 bases at J, leaving 10 bases unmatched. The CDR3 is 17 amino acids. The CDR3 DNA is TGTGCCAGCAGCTTGGCCCGCGGCGGGAGTGGGACCGGGGAGCTGTTTTTT. It is translated as CASSLARGGSGTGELFF.

J is TRBJ2-5 and V is TRBV11-3; the D gene is possibly TRBD2 (6 bases). CDR1 is SGHNT, CDR2 YENEEA, per germline. The V end was cut by 2 bases, the J end by 5 bases, with 12 bases between. The CDR3 loop spans 14 amino acids. The DNA of the CDR3 is TGTGCCAGCAGCTTATTTAGCGGTAGGGAGACCCAGTACTTC. Protein product: CASSLFSGRETQYF. Variable domain in full (rest from reference TRBV11-3 and TRBJ2-5): EAGVVQSPRYKIIEKKQPVAFWCNPISGHNTLYWYLQNLGQGPELLIRYENEEAVDDSQLPKDRFSAERLKGVDSTLKIQPAELGDSAVYLCASSLFSGRETQYFGPGTRLLVL.

J is TRBJ1-3 and V is TRBV9, with no clear D. Looked up from germline, CDR1 is SGDLS and CDR2 is YYNGEE. Trimming shortened V by 3 bases and J by 3 bases, and 10 bases separated the two germline ends. The length of the CDR3 is 14 residues. CDR3 nucleotide sequence: TGTGCCAGCAGCGATACATCGTATGGAAACACCATATATTTT. It codes for CASSDTSYGNTIYF.

The genes are TRBV30 and TRBJ2-7; TRBD1 matches at 7 bases. In germline, CDR1 is GTSNPN, CDR2 SVGIG (reference sequence). The CDR3 runs to 12 residues. Losses at the gene ends were 8 bases for V and 3 bases for J; bases not matched to a gene: 7. The CDR3 protein is CAGYDRDYEQYF. The CDR3 DNA reads as TGTGCCGGATATGACAGGGACTACGAGCAGTACTTC.

This chain joins TRBV2 and TRBJ1-4; TRBD1 aligns across 9 bases. V gave up 6 bases and J gave up 7 bases; unmatched junction bases: 9. Germline V gene data show CDR1 as SNHLY and CDR2 as FYNNEI. CDR3 length: 15 residues. The DNA for the CDR3 is TGTGCCAGCAGAGCCCGGACAGGGGCGGCTGAAAAACTGTTTTTT. Translated: CASRARTGAAEKLFF. Full variable domain (remainder filled in from reference TRBV2 and TRBJ1-4): EPEVTQTPSHQVTQMGQEVILRCVPISNHLYFYWYRQILGQKVEFLVSFYNNEISEKSEIFDDQFSVERPDGSNFTLKIRSTKLEDSAMYFCASRARTGAAEKLFFGSGTQLSVL.

The J gene is TRBJ1-5, the V gene TRBV6-6; unclear D gene. This CDR3 region has 15 residues. Looked up from germline, CDR1 is MNHNY and CDR2 is SVGAGI (reference sequence). V dropped 0 bases and J dropped 7 bases, with 13 bases sitting between them. CDR3 nucleotides: TGTGCCAGCAGTTACTCCGACGGGGTGCTGCAGCCCCAGCATTTT. Protein sequence: CASSYSDGVLQPQHF.

V gene TRBV4-1 combines with J gene TRBJ2-4; D not resolved. The germline V and J ends were trimmed by 3 bases and 0 bases, with 12 bases remaining between them. CDR3 size: 16 residues. Germline CDR1 MGHRA, CDR2 YSYEKL. The CDR3 here is CASSQRPASAKNIQYF. The CDR3 nucleotides read TGCGCCAGCAGCCAGAGGCCGGCGTCAGCCAAAAACATTCAGTACTTC.

The gene calls are TRBV7-9 and TRBJ1-1; possible D gene TRBD1, 5 bases. The CDR3 totals 14 residues. The V end lost 5 bases, the J end lost 1 base, and 11 bases lay between the germline ends. Germline V CDR1 and CDR2: SEHNR, FQNEAQ (reference sequence). In nucleotides, the CDR3 is TGTGCCAGCAGCCTACCCCAGGGGAACACTGAAGCTTTCTTT. It codes for CASSLPQGNTEAFF.

The chain links TRBV29-1 to TRBJ2-5, with 7 positions matching TRBD1. Germline values: CDR1 SQVTM, CDR2 ANQGSEA. The CDR3 loop spans 12 amino acids. The ends lost 6 bases at V and 2 bases at J; junction bases unmatched: 3. The chain's CDR3 is CSVHRGQETQYF. The CDR3 bases are TGCAGCGTGCACAGGGGTCAAGAGACCCAGTACTTC.

The chain uses TRBV30 and TRBJ1-2, with 7 bases aligning to TRBD1. After removal of 4 bases from V and 5 bases from J, the junction contained 7 bases not matched to a gene. Germline loops: CDR1 GTSNPN, CDR2 SVGIG (reference sequence). This CDR3 spans 13 amino acids. The CDR3 nucleotides read TGTGCCTGGACTGCGACAGGGTTTTATGGCTACACCTTC. As protein: CAWTATGFYGYTF.

The chain joins TRBV11-1 to TRBJ2-7, with D perhaps TRBD1 (7 bases). Germline lookup yields CDR1 SGHAT and CDR2 FQDESV (reference sequence). Trimming took off 4 bases at V and 0 bases at J, with 13 bases between the two ends. This CDR3 region has 15 residues. CDR3 amino acids: CASSSRGVGSYEQYF. The DNA of the CDR3 is TGTGCCAGCAGCTCCAGGGGGGTTGGCTCCTACGAGCAGTACTTC.

This rearrangement joins TRBV6-6 to TRBJ2-3; D gene unclear. V was pared by 4 bases and J by 2 bases, with 10 bases between. Germline V CDR1 and CDR2: MNHNY, SVGAGI (reference sequence). This CDR3 has 14 amino acids. CDR3 nucleotides: TGTGCCAGCAGTTTATCCCTCTACACAGATACGCAGTATTTT. This encodes CASSLSLYTDTQYF.

This clone appeared a single time. The chain carries TRBV6-5 and TRBJ2-2; D uncertain. CDR3 length: 11 amino acids. V shed 6 bases and J shed 4 bases, with 3 bases lying between them. The germline V gene encodes CDR1 MNHEY and CDR2 SVGAGI. The CDR3 spells CASRRTGELFF. CDR3 in DNA: TGTGCCAGCAGGCGCACCGGGGAGCTGTTTTTT.